This T cell receptor (beta chain) appears in the sequencing data of a study of CD8 T cells in ankylosing spondylitis. Study results and caveats: Disease-linked clones reportedly showed significant enrichment in matched ankylosing spondylitis synovial fluid. Before this, some motif variants had been reported in reactive arthritis synovial fluid and blood. Characteristic of ankylosing spondylitis blood, it appeared, was a TCR beta motif comprising 7 to 9 highly homologous variants. Disease-linked clones, CD8+, were relatively rare in peripheral blood.

MiXCR, applied by TCRdb to the 5' RACE reads, yields one record per CDR3 protein. Of approximately 350,000 distinct CDR3 sequences in the sample, 14% to 15% are singletons; the top ten hold approximately 0.99%. Germline CDR1 reads SGHAT; CDR2 reads FQNNGV. J was trimmed by 4 bases and V by 3 bases; bases with no gene match: 3. CDR3 length equals 14 residues. This clonotype was seen more than once but under ten times. Its target is unknown. The sample comprised blood, either unsorted or a sorted T cell fraction (not recorded which). The chain has TRBV11-2 and TRBJ2-4, with 7 bases matching TRBD1. The sequence derives from a male donor with ankylosing spondylitis or in good health (not recorded which). The CDR3 sequence: CASSFRDSKNIQYF. CDR3 nucleotide sequence: TGTGCCAGCAGCTTCCGGGACAGTAAAAACATTCAGTACTTC. Filled out from reference TRBV11-2 and TRBJ2-4, the complete variable domain reads EAGVAQSPRYKIIEKRQSVAFWCNPISGHATLYWYQQILGQGPKLLIQFQNNGVVDDSQLPKDRFSAERLKGVDSTLKIQPAKLEDSAVYLCASSFRDSKNIQYFGAGTRLSVL.